This T cell receptor (beta chain) came from a study of blood T cell repertoires in COVID-19. Germline CDR1 SGHAT, CDR2 FQNNGV. V was clipped by 6 bases and J by 4 bases, with 7 bases between them. CDR3 size: 12 residues. Original data processing: Amplification of reference gene primers was used by the study to estimate nucleated cell counts. Some clones are missing from TCRdb's copy, which holds only in-frame ones; the method was immunoSEQ multiplex PCR. That table gives V, J and clone size, and the DNA gave D and trimming. The sample carries roughly 100,000 clones, about 90% recorded once. This TCR derives from a man over 45 with active COVID-19. Sequenced sample: peripheral blood. J is TRBJ2-1 and V is TRBV11-2; no definite D call. The CDR3 coding sequence is TGTGCCAGCAGTTTCCAATACAATGAGCAGTTCTTC. Translation gives CASSFQYNEQFF. Complete variable domain (other parts from reference TRBV11-2 and TRBJ2-1): EAGVAQSPRYKIIEKRQSVAFWCNPISGHATLYWYQQILGQGPKLLIQFQNNGVVDDSQLPKDRFSAERLKGVDSTLKIQPAKLEDSAVYLCASSFQYNEQFFGPGTRLTVL.